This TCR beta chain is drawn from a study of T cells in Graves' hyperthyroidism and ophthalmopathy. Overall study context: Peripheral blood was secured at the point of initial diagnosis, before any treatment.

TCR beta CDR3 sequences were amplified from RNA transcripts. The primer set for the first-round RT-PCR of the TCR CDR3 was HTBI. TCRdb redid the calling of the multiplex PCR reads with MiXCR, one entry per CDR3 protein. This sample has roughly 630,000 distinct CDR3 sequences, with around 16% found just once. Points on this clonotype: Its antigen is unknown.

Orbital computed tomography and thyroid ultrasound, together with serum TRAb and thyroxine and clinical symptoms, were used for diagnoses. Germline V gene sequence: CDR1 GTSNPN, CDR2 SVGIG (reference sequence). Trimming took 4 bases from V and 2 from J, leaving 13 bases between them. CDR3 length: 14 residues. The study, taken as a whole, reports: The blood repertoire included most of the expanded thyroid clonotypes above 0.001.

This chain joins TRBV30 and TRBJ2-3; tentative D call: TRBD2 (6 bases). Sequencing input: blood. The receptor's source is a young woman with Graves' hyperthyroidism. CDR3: CAWTPQDYTDTQYF. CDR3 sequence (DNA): TGTGCCTGGACCCCCCAGGACTACACAGATACGCAGTATTTT.